The 32 T cell receptor beta chains reported below all come from one sample, sequenced in a study of T cell repertoires in cytomegalovirus infection. Their antigens are not known. MiXCR, applied by TCRdb to the reads, yields one record per CDR3 protein. In the table there are about 130,000 distinct CDR3 sequences, 20% to 30% of which are singletons. Specimen: PBMCs, sequenced either directly or after in vitro stimulation (not recorded which). The receptors were gathered from a human donor in good health (CMV status not recorded). Some clones in this sample may be carry-over from other donors' samples.

This clonotype was recorded a few times. The V gene is TRBV27, the J gene TRBJ2-1; 9 bases agree with TRBD2. The CDR3 extends over 15 amino acids. The germline gives CDR1 MNHEY, CDR2 SMNVEV (reference sequence). J was trimmed by 6 bases and V by 5 bases; bases with no gene match: 8. As DNA, the CDR3 is TGTGCCAGCAGTCACGGGACTAGCCGGGCCAATGAGCAGTTCTTC. It translates to CASSHGTSRANEQFF.

Many counts were recorded for this clonotype. The gene calls are TRBV7-2 and TRBJ2-3; D gene unclear. This CDR3 region has 13 residues. V lost 7 bases to trimming and J lost 4 bases, with 12 bases between them. Germline V gives CDR1 SGHTA, CDR2 FQGNSA. The chain's CDR3 is CASKKYPPDTQYF. The CDR3 region has the DNA TGTGCCAGCAAGAAATATCCTCCAGATACGCAGTATTTT. Full variable domain (remainder filled in from reference TRBV7-2 and TRBJ2-3): GAGVSQSPSNKVTEKGKDVELRCDPISGHTALYWYRQSLGQGLEFLIYFQGNSAPDKSGLPSDRFSAERTGGSVSTLTIQRTQQEDSAVYLCASKKYPPDTQYFGPGTRLTVL.

The chain is built from TRBV12-3 or TRBV12-4 and TRBJ1-1; D is undetermined. The CDR3 runs to 15 residues. V was trimmed by 2 bases and J by 3 bases, leaving 13 bases between them. The CDR3 DNA reads TGTGCCAGCAGTTTAACTTCCAGGCCTTACACTGAAGCTTTCTTT. Protein sequence: CASSLTSRPYTEAFF.

The V call is TRBV7-2, the J call TRBJ1-5, with a tentative D call TRBD1 (6 bases). The germline gives CDR1 SGHTA, CDR2 FQGNSA. The V end lost 6 bases, the J end lost 0 bases, and 12 bases lay between the germline ends. The CDR3 has 15 amino acids. The CDR3, as DNA: TGTGCCAGCAGGCCCGACAGGAATAGCAATCAGCCCCAGCATTTT. Translation: CASRPDRNSNQPQHF.

This clonotype was found a few times. The V call is TRBV9, the J call TRBJ2-3; possible D gene TRBD1, 7 bases. Germline assignment: CDR1 SGDLS and CDR2 YYNGEE. This CDR3 has 15 amino acids. V shed 3 bases and J shed 4 bases, with 15 bases lying between them. The CDR3 region has the DNA TGTGCCAGCAGCGACCCTCAGGGGGGATCAGATACGCAGTATTTT. Translating it yields CASSDPQGGSDTQYF.

This clonotype was recorded many times. This chain joins TRBV7-2 and TRBJ2-7; D perhaps matches TRBD2 (5 bases). Germline V gives CDR1 SGHTA, CDR2 FQGNSA. V gave up 5 bases and J gave up 3 bases, with 11 bases separating them. The CDR3 runs 13 residues. CDR3 amino acids: CASSPSLDYEQYV. CDR3 nucleotide sequence: TGTGCCAGCAGCCCTAGCCTAGACTACGAGCAGTACGTC.

This clonotype was picked up many times. The rearrangement links TRBV7-8 to TRBJ2-1; D gene uncertain. Germline-derived CDR1 and CDR2 are SGHVS and FQNEAQ. The CDR3 runs 14 residues. Trimming shortened V by 0 bases and J by 4 bases, and 7 bases separated the two germline ends. CDR3 sequence: CASSLATRYNEQFF. The DNA for the CDR3 is TGTGCCAGCAGCTTAGCGACCAGGTACAATGAGCAGTTCTTC.

The rearrangement links TRBV28 to TRBJ1-1; no firm D call. The CDR3 contains 11 residues. Germline assignment: CDR1 MDHEN and CDR2 SYDVKM. Deletions cut 1 base from V and 8 bases from J, with 5 bases between. This CDR3 is CASSLLGEAFF. CDR3 DNA sequence: TGTGCCAGCAGTTTATTGGGGGAAGCTTTCTTT.

This clonotype showed up just a few times. The gene calls are TRBV27 and TRBJ1-2; perhaps TRBD1 as D (6 bases). The length of the CDR3 is 15 residues. V shed 0 bases and J shed 4 bases, with 12 bases lying between them. Germline-derived CDR1 and CDR2 are MNHEY and SMNVEV (reference sequence). This CDR3 reads CASSLSDSRIYGYTF. The CDR3 DNA reads as TGTGCCAGCAGTTTATCGGACAGTAGAATCTATGGCTACACCTTC.

The CDR3 DNA sequence: TGTGCCATCAGTGAACCGGACAGGACCTACGAGCAGTACTTC. Its protein is CAISEPDRTYEQYF. This rearrangement joins TRBV10-3 to TRBJ2-7; 7 bases are a match to TRBD1. There are 14 residues in the CDR3. From germline, CDR1 is ENHRY and CDR2 SYGVKD. Unmatched junction bases numbered 4, after V lost 3 bases and J lost 2 bases.

This sequence joins TRBV7-9 and TRBJ1-5, with D maybe TRBD1 (6 bases). The CDR3 sequence is 15 residues long. The V gene lost 5 bases and the J gene lost 5 bases, with 16 bases spanning the gap. In germline, CDR1 is SEHNR, CDR2 FQNEAQ (reference sequence). Here the CDR3 DNA reads TGTGCCAGCAGCCGCACCGGGACACTAGATCAGCCCCAGCATTTT. Protein: CASSRTGTLDQPQHF.

V is TRBV29-1 and J is TRBJ2-3; D is unresolved. Germline V gives CDR1 SQVTM, CDR2 ANQGSEA. CDR3 size: 12 residues. V lost 3 bases and J 1 base, leaving 5 bases between the germline ends. The chain's CDR3 is CSVEEGTDTQYF. The CDR3 DNA follows: TGCAGCGTTGAGGAAGGCACAGATACGCAGTATTTT.

J is TRBJ2-1 and V is TRBV6-2 or TRBV6-3; 9 bases line up with TRBD1. The germline V gene has CDR1 MNHEY and CDR2 SVGEGT. With V trimmed by 4 bases and J by 8 bases, 12 bases remained unmatched. The CDR3 contains 16 residues. CDR3 amino acids: CASSSGDRERLYEQFF. CDR3 nucleotide sequence: TGTGCCAGCAGTTCGGGGGACAGGGAAAGACTTTATGAGCAGTTCTTC.

This clonotype was counted many times. This chain connects TRBV7-3 to TRBJ1-2; 9 bases fit TRBD1. J was trimmed by 2 bases and V by 5 bases; bases with no gene match: 0. Looked up from germline, CDR1 is SGHTA and CDR2 is FQGTGA. The length of the CDR3 is 13 residues. Here the CDR3 DNA reads TGTGCCAGCAGCGGGACAGGGAACTATGGCTACACCTTC. Translated: CASSGTGNYGYTF.

This clonotype turned up a few times. The chain employs TRBV5-4 and TRBJ1-6; possibly TRBD1 for D (5 bases). Per the germline V gene, CDR1 is SGHNT and CDR2 is YYREEE (reference sequence). This CDR3 region has 14 residues. V shed 2 bases and J shed 8 bases, with 11 bases lying between them. CDR3 region: CASSLKGSHSPLHF. In DNA, the CDR3 is TGTGCCAGCAGCTTAAAGGGGAGTCATTCACCCCTCCACTTT.

Only a few counts were recorded for this clonotype. The chain is built from TRBV18 and TRBJ1-1; D unresolved. The CDR3 runs to 14 residues. Germline V gene lookup returns CDR1 KGHSH and CDR2 LQKENI. V lost 2 bases, J lost 3 bases, and 10 bases lay in between. CDR3 sequence: CASSPWSVDTEAFF. CDR3 nucleotide sequence: TGTGCCAGCTCACCATGGTCGGTCGACACTGAAGCTTTCTTT. Full variable domain (missing parts from reference TRBV18 and TRBJ1-1): NAGVMQNPRHLVRRRGQEARLRCSPMKGHSHVYWYRQLPEEGLKFMVYLQKENIIDESGMPKERFSAEFPKEGPSILRIQQVVRGDSAAYFCASSPWSVDTEAFFGQGTRLTVV.

The V gene is TRBV18, the J gene TRBJ1-2; a possible D gene is TRBD1 (5 bases). The CDR3 totals 13 residues. CDR1 is KGHSH, CDR2 LQKENI, per germline. V was pared by 1 base and J by 8 bases, with 11 bases between. This chain's CDR3 is CASSPQSGKGYTF. The CDR3 region has the DNA TGTGCCAGCTCACCACAGTCAGGGAAGGGCTACACCTTC. The full variable domain, rest sourced from reference TRBV18 and TRBJ1-2, is NAGVMQNPRHLVRRRGQEARLRCSPMKGHSHVYWYRQLPEEGLKFMVYLQKENIIDESGMPKERFSAEFPKEGPSILRIQQVVRGDSAAYFCASSPQSGKGYTFGSGTRLTVV.

The chain uses TRBV4-3 and TRBJ1-3; D gene ambiguous. V lost 1 base, J lost 0 bases, and 1 base lay in between. Germline CDR1 and CDR2: LGHNA and YSLEER. CDR3 length: 13 amino acids. The CDR3 sequence is CASSQASGNTIYF. DNA of the CDR3: TGCGCCAGCAGCCAAGCCTCTGGAAACACCATATATTTT.

This rearrangement joins TRBV6-2 or TRBV6-3 to TRBJ2-1; D might be TRBD2 (6 bases). Germline V gives CDR1 MNHEY, CDR2 SVGEGT. Deletions cut 6 bases from V and 7 bases from J, with 16 bases between. The CDR3 loop spans 14 amino acids. The DNA for the CDR3 is TGTGCCAGCAGCCAAACGGGACTCCAAAATGAGCAGTTCTTC. Protein: CASSQTGLQNEQFF.

The chain recombines TRBV5-4 with TRBJ2-2; D call uncertain. V shed 3 bases and J shed 5 bases, with 14 bases lying between them. Germline V CDR1 and CDR2: SGHNT, YYREEE (reference sequence). This CDR3 region has 15 residues. The CDR3 DNA is TGTGCCAGCAGCTCGGGTGGATCGACGACCGGGGAGCTGTTTTTT. Residues: CASSSGGSTTGELFF.

The V gene is TRBV7-9, the J gene TRBJ2-6; the D gene is possibly TRBD1 (6 bases). The CDR3 contains 18 residues. Germline CDR1 SEHNR, CDR2 FQNEAQ (reference sequence). The germline V and J ends were trimmed by 5 bases and 0 bases, with 17 bases remaining between them. CDR3 loop: CASSTRTAPASGANVLTF. CDR3 DNA: TGTGCCAGCAGCACAAGGACAGCGCCAGCCTCTGGGGCCAACGTCCTGACTTTC.

This clonotype was seen repeatedly, ten times or more. CDR3 sequence: CASSFGLAYYNEQFF. The CDR3 DNA sequence: TGTGCCAGCAGCTTCGGACTAGCGTACTACAATGAGCAGTTCTTC. The chain carries TRBV7-2 and TRBJ2-1, with 9 positions matching TRBD2. V shed 3 bases and J 3 bases; nucleotides not matched to a gene: 3. The germline gives CDR1 SGHTA, CDR2 FQGNSA. The CDR3 runs 15 residues.

This clonotype was seen at least ten times. The chain joins TRBV12-3 or TRBV12-4 to TRBJ2-1, with 11 bases that match TRBD2. V shed 4 bases and J 4 bases; nucleotides not matched to a gene: 3. The CDR3 is made up of 15 amino acids. The CDR3 coding sequence is TGTGCCAGCAGTTGGACTAGCGGGCCTTACAATGAGCAGTTCTTC. It codes for CASSWTSGPYNEQFF.

For this clonotype: A read error may account for a junction end that differs from germline. V is TRBV12-3 or TRBV12-4 and J is TRBJ1-2, with 9 bases matching TRBD1. The CDR3 extends over 14 amino acids. CDR3: CASSPDRGTQGYAF. The CDR3 coding sequence is TGTGCCAGCAGCCCGGACAGGGGAACCCAGGGCTACGCCTTC.

By its share, this clonotype is hyperexpanded. CDR3 nucleotides: TGCGCCAGCAGCTTGAACGTCCGGGAGGGCCTCGATGAGCAGTTCTTC. Its translation: CASSLNVREGLDEQFF. The rearrangement uses TRBV5-1 and TRBJ2-1; the match to TRBD2 covers 8 bases. Per germline, CDR1 SGHRS and CDR2 YFSETQ. The trim removed 1 base at V and 8 bases at J, leaving 11 bases unmatched. CDR3 length: 16 amino acids. Full variable domain (missing parts from reference TRBV5-1 and TRBJ2-1): KAGVTQTPRYLIKTRGQQVTLSCSPISGHRSVSWYQQTPGQGLQFLFEYFSETQRNKGNFPGRFSGRQFSNSRSEMNVSTLELGDSALYLCASSLNVREGLDEQFFGPGTRLTVL.

This chain connects TRBV28 to TRBJ2-1, with D possibly matching TRBD2 (6 bases). This CDR3 contains 14 residues. V was trimmed by 8 bases and J by 0 bases, leaving 11 bases between them. Per the germline V gene, CDR1 is MDHEN and CDR2 is SYDVKM. Written as DNA, the CDR3 is TGTGCCAGCCGTACGGGACTCTCCTACAATGAGCAGTTCTTC. Its protein product is CASRTGLSYNEQFF.

V and J are TRBV7-3 and TRBJ2-1, with 9 bases aligning to TRBD2. V lost 2 bases and J lost 4; bases outside the gene matches: 15. The CDR3 sequence is 19 residues long. The germline gives CDR1 SGHTA, CDR2 FQGTGA. The chain's CDR3 is CASSLLVGGRAEGYNEQFF. The CDR3 DNA reads TGTGCCAGCAGCTTACTTGTTGGCGGGAGGGCCGAGGGTTACAATGAGCAGTTCTTC.

The sample holds many counts of this clonotype. The gene calls are TRBV7-8 and TRBJ1-5; 9 nucleotides line up with TRBD1. The CDR3 length is 16 residues. J lost 2 bases, V lost 4 bases, and 6 bases had no gene match. From germline, CDR1 is SGHVS and CDR2 FQNEAQ. CDR3 nucleotide sequence: TGTGCCAGCAGCTCCACAGGGGGCTTGGGCAATCAGCCCCAGCATTTT. Protein: CASSSTGGLGNQPQHF.

Written as DNA, the CDR3 is TGCAGCGTTGTAACCACCGGTCATGATACGCAGTATTTT. It encodes CSVVTTGHDTQYF. V and J are TRBV29-1 and TRBJ2-3, with D hard to call. Germline V gives CDR1 SQVTM, CDR2 ANQGSEA. Trimming removed 4 bases from V and 6 bases from J, with 14 bases in between. The CDR3 sequence is 13 residues long.

This clonotype has only a few counts. The chain employs TRBV9 and TRBJ1-1, with a weak D call TRBD1 (5 bases). There are 15 residues in the CDR3. V was pared by 1 base and J by 0 bases, with 10 bases between. The germline V gene has CDR1 SGDLS and CDR2 YYNGEE. Here the CDR3 DNA reads TGTGCCAGCAGCGTAACAGGCTTCATGAACACTGAAGCTTTCTTT. It is translated as CASSVTGFMNTEAFF.

The chain uses TRBV9 and TRBJ2-1, with D uncertain. V shed 0 bases and J shed 11 bases, with 21 bases lying between them. This CDR3 spans 16 amino acids. Germline values: CDR1 SGDLS, CDR2 YYNGEE. This CDR3 is CASSVDPSLGQGKQFF. The CDR3 DNA follows: TGTGCCAGCAGCGTAGATCCAAGTCTAGGGCAAGGAAAGCAGTTCTTC.

This chain joins TRBV27 and TRBJ2-7; D unclear. The CDR3 contains 13 residues. Trimming cost V 0 bases and J 5 bases, with 8 bases left between them. Germline CDR1 MNHEY, CDR2 SMNVEV (reference sequence). CDR3 loop: CASSLSGSHEQYF. CDR3 DNA: TGTGCCAGCAGTTTATCTGGCTCTCACGAGCAGTACTTC.